What follows are 3 T cell receptor beta chains derived from one specimen sequenced in a study of CD8 T cells in Susac syndrome. Random hexamers were used to reverse transcribe an amount of about 0.45 to 1 ug RNA. TCRdb re-called the immunoSEQ multiplex PCR reads with MiXCR, one entry per CDR3 protein. Among just over 300,000 distinct CDR3 sequences listed, just over 90% were seen once. The sequenced sample consisted of CD4+ T cells from PBMCs. These TCRs come from a human donor with multiple sclerosis.

The CDR3 DNA follows: TGTGCCACCAGCCCAAGACCGGTGGAGACCCAGTACTTC. Its translation: CATSPRPVETQYF. This rearrangement joins TRBV15 to TRBJ2-5, with D unresolved. The V gene's germline CDR1 is LNHNV and CDR2 YYDKDF (reference sequence). V shed 5 bases and J shed 5 bases, with 12 bases lying between them. This CDR3 is 13 amino acids long.

This chain uses TRBV18 with TRBJ2-5, with 8 bases fitting TRBD1. V dropped 3 bases and J dropped 4; count of bases not matched to a gene: 4. Germline V gives CDR1 KGHSH, CDR2 LQKENI. This CDR3 comprises 14 residues. CDR3 coding DNA: TGTGCCAGCTCACCCCGTGACAGGGGAGAGACCCAGTACTTC. Amino acids: CASSPRDRGETQYF.

The rearrangement uses TRBV9 and TRBJ2-1; D possibly corresponds to TRBD2 (5 bases). V was cut by 4 bases and J by 3 bases, with 14 bases left in between. The length of the CDR3 is 15 residues. Germline values: CDR1 SGDLS, CDR2 YYNGEE. The chain's CDR3 is CASSQDSRGYNEQFF. CDR3 in DNA: TGTGCCAGCAGCCAAGATAGCCGGGGCTACAATGAGCAGTTCTTC.